This T cell receptor (beta chain) was sequenced in a study of blood T cell repertoires in COVID-19. Study-level background: The cDNA or gDNA used as material had been derived from T cells, B-cell-depleted T cells, or PBMCs.

Per the original data handling: Cell counts per sample came from amplifying reference gene primers. TCRdb's copy holds only in-frame clones and misses some; the assay was immunoSEQ multiplex PCR. V, J and clone size are those of that table, while D and trimming were read from the DNA. The table shows more than 140,000 clones, with about 80% occurring only once. Deletions cut 4 bases from V and 2 bases from J, with 15 bases between. Germline V gives CDR1 LGHNA, CDR2 YNFKEQ. The CDR3 extends over 16 amino acids. Sequencing was done on a sample of peripheral blood. The chain uses TRBV4-2 and TRBJ1-5, with D possibly matching TRBD1 (5 bases). This clonotype was sampled from a human donor in a cohort sampled during active COVID-19. The CDR3, as DNA: TGTGCCAGCAGCCCAGAAGACAGAGGCGGCAATCAGCCCCAGCATTTT. This sequence encodes CASSPEDRGGNQPQHF.